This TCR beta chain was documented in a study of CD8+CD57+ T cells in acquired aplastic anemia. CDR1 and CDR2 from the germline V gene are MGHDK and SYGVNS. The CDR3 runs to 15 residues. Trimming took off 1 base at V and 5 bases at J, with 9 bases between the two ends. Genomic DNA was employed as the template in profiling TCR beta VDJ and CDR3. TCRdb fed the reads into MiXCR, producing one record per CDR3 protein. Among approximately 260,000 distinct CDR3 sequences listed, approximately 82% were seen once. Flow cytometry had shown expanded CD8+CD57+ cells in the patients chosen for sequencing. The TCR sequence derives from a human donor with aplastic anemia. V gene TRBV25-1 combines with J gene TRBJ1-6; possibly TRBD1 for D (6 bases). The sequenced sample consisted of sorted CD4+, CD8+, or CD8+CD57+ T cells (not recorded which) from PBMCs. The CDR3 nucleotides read TGTGCCAGCAGTGAATGGGACAACAATAATTCACCCCTCCACTTT. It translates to CASSEWDNNNSPLHF.